This T cell receptor beta chain was sequenced during a study of shared clonotypes between healthy human individuals (dated by TCRdb to about 2020). About the investigation overall: The cohort comprised two women and a few men aged 18 to 49 years. To increase sequencing depth and limit assay-specific biases, different laboratories used diverse techniques to prepare libraries and sequence TCR repertoires. Per donor, leukapheresis produced somewhere between about 0.9 and 9.5 billion PBMCs. The study deeply sequenced blood TCR repertoires of five healthy adults to estimate repertoire size and the extent of clonotype sharing between individuals.

TCR CDR3 regions were amplified from genomic DNA by multiplex PCR using the deep immunoSEQ assay. Extracted genomic DNA from each cell subset was distributed evenly across all wells of several immunoSEQ 96-well plates, and each plate was treated as a replicate. For unsorted PBMC, each replicate PCR was loaded with approximately 300 ng genomic DNA, equivalent to 30,000 or so T cell genomes. Ten immunoSEQ deep assay plates were used to sequence the unsorted PBMC genomic DNA. The purified libraries were quantified using a Qubit 3.0 fluorometer, sized with a Bioanalyzer 2100, and then quantified again using the KAPA Library Quantification kit. Each immunoSEQ 96-well plate was sequenced on its own single-read 150-cycle Illumina NextSeq 550 flow cell. As for the authors' bioinformatics: Because the immunoSEQ output held only junctional sequences and lacked quality scores, the filtering could not match the filtering applied to full-length reads. To assign V/J genes and CDR3, sequences were annotated against IMGT germline references using PyIR, a Python wrapper for IgBLAST v1.9. Reads were removed for weak V/J assignments (E-value above 1e-6), missing CDR3, stop codons, out-of-frame junctions, or ambiguous translated residues. V3J clonotypes were defined by identical inferred V gene, J gene, and CDR3 amino acid sequence. Percentage overlap between repertoires was computed as shared unique clonotypes divided by the size of the smaller repertoire. Three approaches were used to assess repertoire richness: RTK rarefaction, the Chao1 estimator, and Recon v2.1 estimates of unobserved clonotypes. In TCRdb, the immuneACCESS table is reduced to in-frame sequences with V and J assigned. These tables do not hold every clone; where another copy was compared, an unresolved V gene accounts for under half, and the others remain unexplained. The DNA gave D and trimming, while V, J and clone size come from that table. This sample holds about 480,000 clones; approximately 85% were observed only once. The ten biggest clones cover about an eighth of the sample.

The CDR3 has 14 amino acids, counting the end cysteine and phenylalanine. The CDR3 DNA has 42 bases and is translated from base 1. In the germline V gene (reference sequence), CDR1 corresponds to LNHDA and CDR2 to SQIVND. The junction shows trimming of 4 bases on V and 3 bases on J, plus 13 bases between the germline ends. Broad study findings and their caveats: Sampling was limited to blood, and TCR repertoires in tissue likely differ from TCR repertoires in blood. The small number of donors limited the genetic and exposure-history diversity represented. Based on pairwise subsampling, the degree of clonotype sharing among donors was expected to be affected by sequencing depth.

Concerning this clone: Its antigen is unknown. The record has no base qualities; no much larger clone is one base away.

The donors were healthy, HIV-negative adults with no recently reported acute infections or vaccinations. Every donor was a Caucasian adult residing in Nashville, Tennessee, USA. In the unsorted samples, some 100 million PBMCs were counted, and genomic DNA was extracted using the QIAamp DNA Blood Mini kit. Blood was collected by leukapheresis, and PBMCs were isolated by Ficoll-Histopaque density gradient centrifugation and then cryopreserved in liquid nitrogen vapor phase. The chain is encoded by TRBV19 joined to TRBJ2-7, with an unclear D gene assignment. The sample comprised PBMCs. The TCR comes from a woman aged 35 to 49 in good health. Some clones in this sample may be carry-over from other donors' samples. The DNA sequence reads TGTGCCAGTAGTACCCGGGCCAAACTCTACGAGCAGTACTTC. Translated, it gives CASSTRAKLYEQYF. Where the CDR3 stops, the reference TRBV19 and TRBJ2-7 genes take over; the full variable domain is DGGITQSPKYLFRKEGQNVTLSCEQNLNHDAMYWYRQDPGQGLRLIYYSQIVNDFQKGDIAEGYSVSREKKESFPLTVTSAQKNPTAFYLCASSTRAKLYEQYFGPGTRLTVT.